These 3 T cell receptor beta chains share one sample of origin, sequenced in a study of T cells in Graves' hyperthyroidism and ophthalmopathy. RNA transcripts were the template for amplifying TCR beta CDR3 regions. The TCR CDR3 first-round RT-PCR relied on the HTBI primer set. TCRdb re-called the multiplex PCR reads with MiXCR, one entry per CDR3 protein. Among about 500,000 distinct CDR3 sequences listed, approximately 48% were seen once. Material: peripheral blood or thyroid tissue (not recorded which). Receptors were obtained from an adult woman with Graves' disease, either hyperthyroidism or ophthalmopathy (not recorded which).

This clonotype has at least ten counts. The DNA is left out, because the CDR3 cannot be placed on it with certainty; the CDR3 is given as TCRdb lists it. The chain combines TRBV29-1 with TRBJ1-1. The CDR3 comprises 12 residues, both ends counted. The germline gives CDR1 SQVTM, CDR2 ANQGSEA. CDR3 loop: CSVGHGNTETFF.

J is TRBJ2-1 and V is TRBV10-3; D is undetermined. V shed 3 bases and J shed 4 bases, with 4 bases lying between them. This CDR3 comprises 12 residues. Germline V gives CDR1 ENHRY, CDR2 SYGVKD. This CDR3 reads CAISDGYNEQFF. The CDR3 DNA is TGTGCCATCAGTGACGGATACAATGAGCAGTTCTTC.

The CDR3 bases are TGTGCCAGCACCATTGATACAGGGCCTCGTACCTACGAGCAGTACTTC. Protein product: CASTIDTGPRTYEQYF. The chain recombines TRBV2 with TRBJ2-7, with D tentatively TRBD1 (6 bases). CDR1 SNHLY and CDR2 FYNNEI come from the germline V gene. This CDR3 contains 16 residues. The germline V and J ends were trimmed by 7 bases and 2 bases, with 21 bases remaining between them.